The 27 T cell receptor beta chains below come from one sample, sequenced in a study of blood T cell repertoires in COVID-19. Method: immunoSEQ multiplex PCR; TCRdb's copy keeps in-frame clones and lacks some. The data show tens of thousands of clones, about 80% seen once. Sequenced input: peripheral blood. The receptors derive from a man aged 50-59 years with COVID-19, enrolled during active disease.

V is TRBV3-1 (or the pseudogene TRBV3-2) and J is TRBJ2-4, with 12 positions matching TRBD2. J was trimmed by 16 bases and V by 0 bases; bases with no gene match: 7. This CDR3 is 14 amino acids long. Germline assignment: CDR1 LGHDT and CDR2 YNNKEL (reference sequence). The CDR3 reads CASSQERASGGEYF. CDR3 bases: TGTGCCAGCAGCCAAGAGAGGGCTAGCGGGGGGGAATACTTC.

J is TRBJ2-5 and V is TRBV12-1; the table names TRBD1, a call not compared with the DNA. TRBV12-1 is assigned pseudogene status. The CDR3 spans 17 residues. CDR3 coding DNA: TGTGCCAGCAGCCAACTTGTCAGGGTCCTTTCCAGGGAGACCCAGTACTTC. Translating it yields CASSQLVRVLSRETQYF.

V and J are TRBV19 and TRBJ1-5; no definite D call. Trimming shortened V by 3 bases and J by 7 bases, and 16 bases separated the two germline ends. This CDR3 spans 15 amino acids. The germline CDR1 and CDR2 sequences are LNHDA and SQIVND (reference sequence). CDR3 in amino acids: CASSISAVQAQPQHF. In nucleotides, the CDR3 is TGTGCCAGTAGTATTTCGGCAGTTCAGGCCCAGCCCCAGCATTTT.

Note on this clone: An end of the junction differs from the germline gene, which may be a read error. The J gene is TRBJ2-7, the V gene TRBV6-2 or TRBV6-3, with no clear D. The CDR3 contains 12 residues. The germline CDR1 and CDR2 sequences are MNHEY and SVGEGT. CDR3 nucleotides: TGTGCCAGCAGTTACTATGCCCCCCCTTCGGACTTC. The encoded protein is CASSYYAPPSDF.

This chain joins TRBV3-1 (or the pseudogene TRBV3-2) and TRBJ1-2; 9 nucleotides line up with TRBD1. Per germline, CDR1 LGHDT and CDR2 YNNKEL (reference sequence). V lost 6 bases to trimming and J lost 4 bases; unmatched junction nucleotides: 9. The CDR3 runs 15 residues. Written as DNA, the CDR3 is TGTGCCAGCAGTCTTCCGGGACAGGGAGGCTATGGCTACACCTTC. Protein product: CASSLPGQGGYGYTF.

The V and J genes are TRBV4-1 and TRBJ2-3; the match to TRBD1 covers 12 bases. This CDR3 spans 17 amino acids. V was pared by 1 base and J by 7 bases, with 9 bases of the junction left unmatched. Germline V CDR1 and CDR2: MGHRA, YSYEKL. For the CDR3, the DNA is TGCGCCAGCAGCCAAGGGGGACAGGGGGCCCCATCGAATACGCAGTATTTT. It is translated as CASSQGGQGAPSNTQYF.

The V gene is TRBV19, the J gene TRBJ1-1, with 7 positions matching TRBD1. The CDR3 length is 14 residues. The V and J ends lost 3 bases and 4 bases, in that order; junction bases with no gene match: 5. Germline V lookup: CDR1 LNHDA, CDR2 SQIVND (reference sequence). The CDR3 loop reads CASSIAQGSTEAFF. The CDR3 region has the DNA TGTGCCAGTAGTATCGCACAGGGGAGCACTGAAGCTTTCTTT. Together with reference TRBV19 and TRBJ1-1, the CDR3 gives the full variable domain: DGGITQSPKYLFRKEGQNVTLSCEQNLNHDAMYWYRQDPGQGLRLIYYSQIVNDFQKGDIAEGYSVSREKKESFPLTVTSAQKNPTAFYLCASSIAQGSTEAFFGQGTRLTVV.

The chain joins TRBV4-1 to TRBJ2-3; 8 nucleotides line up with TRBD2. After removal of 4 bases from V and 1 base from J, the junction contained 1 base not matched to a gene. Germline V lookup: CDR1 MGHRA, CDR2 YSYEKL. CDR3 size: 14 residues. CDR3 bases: TGCGCCAGCAGCCCACTAGCGGGCACAGATACGCAGTATTTT. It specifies CASSPLAGTDTQYF.

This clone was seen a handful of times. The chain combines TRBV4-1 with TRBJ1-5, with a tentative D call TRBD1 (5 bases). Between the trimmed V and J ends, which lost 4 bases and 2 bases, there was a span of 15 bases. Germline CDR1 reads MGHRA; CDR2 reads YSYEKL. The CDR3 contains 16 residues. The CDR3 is CASSPTTGRGNQPQHF. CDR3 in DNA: TGCGCCAGCAGCCCGACCACAGGCCGGGGCAATCAGCCCCAGCATTTT.

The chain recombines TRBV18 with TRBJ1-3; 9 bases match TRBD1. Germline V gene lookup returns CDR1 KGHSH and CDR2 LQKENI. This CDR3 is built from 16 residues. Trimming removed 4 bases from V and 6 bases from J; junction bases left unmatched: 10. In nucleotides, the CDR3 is TGTGCCAGCTCACTCAGACCGGGACAGGGCGTAAACACCATATATTTT. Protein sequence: CASSLRPGQGVNTIYF.

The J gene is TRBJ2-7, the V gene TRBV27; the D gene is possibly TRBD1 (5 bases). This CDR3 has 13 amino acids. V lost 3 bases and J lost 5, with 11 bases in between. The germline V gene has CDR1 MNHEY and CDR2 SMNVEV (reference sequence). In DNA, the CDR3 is TGTGCCAGCAGTTTGTCAGGGCTCCACGAGCAGTACTTC. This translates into CASSLSGLHEQYF.

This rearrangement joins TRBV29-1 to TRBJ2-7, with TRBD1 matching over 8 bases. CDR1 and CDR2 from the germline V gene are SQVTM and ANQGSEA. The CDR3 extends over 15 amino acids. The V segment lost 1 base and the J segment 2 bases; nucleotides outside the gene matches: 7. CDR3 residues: CSVEVTGQVTYEQYF. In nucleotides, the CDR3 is TGCAGCGTTGAAGTAACGGGACAGGTAACCTACGAGCAGTACTTC.

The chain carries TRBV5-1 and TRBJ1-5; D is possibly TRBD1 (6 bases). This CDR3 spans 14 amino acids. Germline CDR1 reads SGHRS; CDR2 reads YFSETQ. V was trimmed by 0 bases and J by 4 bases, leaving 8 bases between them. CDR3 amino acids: CASSLGTDNQPQHF. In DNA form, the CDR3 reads TGCGCCAGCAGCTTGGGGACAGATAATCAGCCCCAGCATTTT.

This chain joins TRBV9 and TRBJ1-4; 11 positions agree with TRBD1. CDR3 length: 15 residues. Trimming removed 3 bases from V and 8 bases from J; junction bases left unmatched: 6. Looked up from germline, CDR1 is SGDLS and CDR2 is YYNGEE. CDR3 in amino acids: CASSAGQGAREKLFF. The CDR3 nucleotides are TGTGCCAGCAGCGCTGGACAGGGGGCCAGAGAAAAACTGTTTTTT. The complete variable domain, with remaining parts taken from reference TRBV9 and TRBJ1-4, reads DSGVTQTPKHLITATGQRVTLRCSPRSGDLSVYWYQQSLDQGLQFLIQYYNGEERAKGNILERFSAQQFPDLHSELNLSSLELGDSALYFCASSAGQGAREKLFFGSGTQLSVL.

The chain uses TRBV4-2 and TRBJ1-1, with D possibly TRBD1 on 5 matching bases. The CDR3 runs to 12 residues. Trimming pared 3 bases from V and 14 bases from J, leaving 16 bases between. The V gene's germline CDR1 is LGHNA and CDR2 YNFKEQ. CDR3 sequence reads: CASSHERTSTFF. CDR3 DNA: TGTGCCAGCAGCCACGAACGGACAAGCACCTTCTTT.

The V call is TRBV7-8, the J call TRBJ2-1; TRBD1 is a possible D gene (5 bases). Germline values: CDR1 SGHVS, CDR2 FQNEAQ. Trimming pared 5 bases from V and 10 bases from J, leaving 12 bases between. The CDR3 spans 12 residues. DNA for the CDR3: TGTGCCAGCAGCCCCTCCCAGGGCGAGCAGTTCTTC. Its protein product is CASSPSQGEQFF.

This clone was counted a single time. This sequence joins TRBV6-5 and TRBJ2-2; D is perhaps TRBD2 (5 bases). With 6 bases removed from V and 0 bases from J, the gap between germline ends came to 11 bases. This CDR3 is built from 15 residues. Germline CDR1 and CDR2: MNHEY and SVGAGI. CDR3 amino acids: CASRKVSANTGELFF. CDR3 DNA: TGTGCCAGCAGGAAAGTTAGCGCGAACACCGGGGAGCTGTTTTTT.

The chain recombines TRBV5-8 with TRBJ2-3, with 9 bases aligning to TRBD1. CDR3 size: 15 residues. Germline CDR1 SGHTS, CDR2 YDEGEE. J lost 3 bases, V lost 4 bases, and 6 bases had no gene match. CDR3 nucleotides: TGTGCCAGCAGCACCCAGACAGGGGGAACAGATACGCAGTATTTT. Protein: CASSTQTGGTDTQYF. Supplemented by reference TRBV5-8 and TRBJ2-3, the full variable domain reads EAGVTQSPTHLIKTRGQQATLRCSPISGHTSVYWYQQALGLGLQFLLWYDEGEERNRGNFPPRFSGRQFPNYSSELNVNALELEDSALYLCASSTQTGGTDTQYFGPGTRLTVL.

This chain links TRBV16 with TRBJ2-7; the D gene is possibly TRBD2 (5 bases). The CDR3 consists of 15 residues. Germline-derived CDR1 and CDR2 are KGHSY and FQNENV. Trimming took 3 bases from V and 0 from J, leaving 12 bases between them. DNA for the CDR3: TGTGCCAGCAGCCAGGAGGTTTCAAGCTCCTACGAGCAGTACTTC. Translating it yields CASSQEVSSSYEQYF. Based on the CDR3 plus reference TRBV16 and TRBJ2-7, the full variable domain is GEEVAQTPKHLVRGEGQKAKLYCAPIKGHSYVFWYQQVLKNEFKFLISFQNENVFDETGMPKERFSAKCLPNSPCSLEIQATKLEDSAVYFCASSQEVSSSYEQYFGPGTRLTVT.

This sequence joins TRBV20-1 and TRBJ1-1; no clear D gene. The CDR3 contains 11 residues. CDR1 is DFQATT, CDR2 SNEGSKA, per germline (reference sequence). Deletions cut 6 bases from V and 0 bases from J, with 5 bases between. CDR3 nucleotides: TGCAGTGCCCCTTTGAACACTGAAGCTTTCTTT. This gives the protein CSAPLNTEAFF.

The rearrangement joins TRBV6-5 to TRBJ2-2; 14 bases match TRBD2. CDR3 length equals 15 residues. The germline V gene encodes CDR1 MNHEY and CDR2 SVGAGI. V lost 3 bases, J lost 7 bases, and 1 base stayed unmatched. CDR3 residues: CASSYGTSGGGELFF. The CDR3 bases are TGTGCCAGCAGTTATGGGACTAGCGGGGGCGGGGAGCTGTTTTTT.

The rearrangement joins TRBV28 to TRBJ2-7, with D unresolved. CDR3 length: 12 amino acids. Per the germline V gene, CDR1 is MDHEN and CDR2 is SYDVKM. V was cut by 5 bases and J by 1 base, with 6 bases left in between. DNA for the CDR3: TGTGCCAGCAGTGGGCAGTCCTACGAGCAGTACTTC. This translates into CASSGQSYEQYF.

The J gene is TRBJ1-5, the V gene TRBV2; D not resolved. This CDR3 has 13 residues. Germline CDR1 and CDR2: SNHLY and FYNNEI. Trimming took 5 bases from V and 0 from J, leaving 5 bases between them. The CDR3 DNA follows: TGTGCCAGCAGTACATATAGCAATCAGCCCCAGCATTTT. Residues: CASSTYSNQPQHF. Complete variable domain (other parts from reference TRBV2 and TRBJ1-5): EPEVTQTPSHQVTQMGQEVILRCVPISNHLYFYWYRQILGQKVEFLVSFYNNEISEKSEIFDDQFSVERPDGSNFTLKIRSTKLEDSAMYFCASSTYSNQPQHFGDGTRLSIL.

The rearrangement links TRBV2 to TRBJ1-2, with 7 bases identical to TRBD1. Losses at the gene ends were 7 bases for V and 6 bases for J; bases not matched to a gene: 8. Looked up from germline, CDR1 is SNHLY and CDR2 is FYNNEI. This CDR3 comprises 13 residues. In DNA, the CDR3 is TGTGCCAGCAACGACGGACAGGCGGATGGCTACACCTTC. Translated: CASNDGQADGYTF.

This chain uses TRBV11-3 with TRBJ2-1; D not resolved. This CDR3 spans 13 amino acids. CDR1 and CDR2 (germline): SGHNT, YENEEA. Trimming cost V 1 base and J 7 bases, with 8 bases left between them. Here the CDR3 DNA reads TGTGCCAGCAGCTTAGGAGAGTTTAATGAGCAGTTCTTC. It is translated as CASSLGEFNEQFF.

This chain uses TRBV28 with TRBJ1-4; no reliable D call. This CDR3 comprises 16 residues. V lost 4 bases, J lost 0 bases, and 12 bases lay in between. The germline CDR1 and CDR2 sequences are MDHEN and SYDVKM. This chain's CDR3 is CASSSTLTATNEKLFF. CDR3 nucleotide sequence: TGTGCCAGCAGTTCTACCCTTACTGCAACTAATGAAAAACTGTTTTTT. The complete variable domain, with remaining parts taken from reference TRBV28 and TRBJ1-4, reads DVKVTQSSRYLVKRTGEKVFLECVQDMDHENMFWYRQDPGLGLRLIYFSYDVKMKEKGDIPEGYSVSREKKERFSLILESASTNQTSMYLCASSSTLTATNEKLFFGSGTQLSVL.

DNA of the CDR3: TGTGCCAGCAGCTTAGATACAGACTATGGCTACACCTTC. As protein: CASSLDTDYGYTF. V usage is TRBV7-2 and J usage is TRBJ1-2; D gene ambiguous. This CDR3 is built from 13 residues. Germline V gives CDR1 SGHTA, CDR2 FQGNSA. V lost 1 base and J lost 3, with 6 bases in between. The variable domain in full, completed from reference TRBV7-2 and TRBJ1-2, reads GAGVSQSPSNKVTEKGKDVELRCDPISGHTALYWYRQSLGQGLEFLIYFQGNSAPDKSGLPSDRFSAERTGGSVSTLTIQRTQQEDSAVYLCASSLDTDYGYTFGSGTRLTVV.